A selection of T cell receptor beta chains follows, all from one sample in a study of early T cells in non-severe SARS-CoV-2 infection. A single record per CDR3 protein comes from TCRdb applying MiXCR to the 5' RACE reads. This sample has around 76,000 distinct CDR3 sequences, with about 12% found just once. Material for sequencing was whole blood. Source of these receptors: an adult who was a healthcare worker with PCR-confirmed SARS-CoV-2 infection or an uninfected control (not recorded which). The CDR3 runs from the conserved cysteine through the conserved F or W. A D gene is named only where the DNA matches it firmly. Not all rows give a size; the values are once, few, many and, for expanded clones, a class.

J gene	clone size	D gene	V gene	CDR3 protein	CDR3 DNA
TRBJ2-7	.	.	TRBV27	CASNNYEQYF	TGTGCCAGCAACAACTACGAGCAGTACTTC
TRBJ2-1	many	TRBD2	TRBV28	CASVPSGLAGDSEQFF	TGTGCCAGCGTTCCCAGCGGACTAGCGGGAGATAGTGAGCAGTTCTTC
TRBJ2-1	.	.	TRBV19	CASNRAGALWDEQFF	TGTGCCAGTAATCGGGCGGGGGCTTTGTGGGATGAGCAGTTCTTC
TRBJ2-7	many	.	TRBV18	CASSPPYTSYEQYF	TGTGCCAGCTCACCACCATACACCTCCTACGAGCAGTACTTC
TRBJ2-3	.	TRBD2	TRBV27	CASSPTSGSRTDTQYF	TGTGCCAGCAGTCCAACTAGCGGGAGTCGGACAGATACGCAGTATTTT
TRBJ2-3	few	.	TRBV12-3/TRBV12-4	CASSLSTGSSDTQYF	TGTGCCAGCAGTTTAAGCACAGGGAGTTCAGATACGCAGTATTTT
TRBJ2-5	many	TRBD1	TRBV20-1	CSAKRTGQETQYF	TGCAGTGCTAAACGGACAGGGCAGGAGACCCAGTACTTC
TRBJ2-3	many	.	TRBV20-1	CSADPRDGGYGTDTQYF	TGCAGTGCTGATCCCCGCGATGGCGGGTATGGGACAGATACGCAGTATTTT
TRBJ1-1	.	.	TRBV5-5	CASTPRTLNTEAFF	TGTGCCAGCACCCCCAGGACTCTGAACACTGAAGCTTTCTTT
TRBJ2-2	.	.	TRBV28	CASSLLGTGELFF	TGTGCCAGCAGCCTTCTAGGCACCGGGGAGCTGTTTTTT
TRBJ2-7	many	.	TRBV30	CAWSVSLGNEQYF	TGTGCCTGGAGTGTAAGTCTCGGCAACGAGCAGTACTTC
TRBJ2-6	.	.	TRBV7-3	CASSSKGADSGANVLTF	TGTGCCAGCAGCTCCAAAGGGGCTGACTCTGGGGCCAACGTCCTGACTTTC
TRBJ1-3	few	.	TRBV14	CASSQDNSDTIYF	TGTGCCAGCAGCCAAGATAACTCGGACACCATATATTTT
TRBJ1-1	.	.	TRBV10-2	CASRDTEAFF	TGCGCCAGCAGGGACACTGAAGCTTTCTTT
TRBJ2-7	few	.	TRBV5-1	CASSWDGSQVAGISYEQYF	TGCGCCAGCAGCTGGGACGGGAGCCAGGTGGCGGGAATTTCCTACGAGCAGTACTTC
TRBJ2-7	few	.	TRBV29-1	CSVEGRTTYEQYF	TGCAGCGTTGAAGGACGGACCACCTACGAGCAGTACTTC
TRBJ2-1	many	.	TRBV4-1	CASSLSVSSYNEQFF	TGCGCCAGCAGCCTCAGCGTGAGCTCCTACAATGAGCAGTTCTTC
TRBJ2-1	.	.	TRBV20-1	CSARGWHSEQFF	TGCAGTGCTAGAGGGTGGCACAGTGAGCAGTTCTTC
TRBJ2-5	.	.	TRBV19	CASSDPFRGAETQYF	TGTGCCAGTAGTGACCCCTTCAGGGGAGCAGAGACCCAGTACTTC
TRBJ2-4	.	.	TRBV19	CASSSQGFRENIQYF	TGTGCCAGTAGTAGCCAGGGTTTTCGGGAAAACATTCAGTACTTC
TRBJ1-1	many	.	TRBV29-1	CSVRAGFTEAFF	TGCAGCGTCCGGGCGGGCTTCACTGAAGCTTTCTTT
TRBJ1-2	few	TRBD1	TRBV7-9	CASSFTGDGGYTF	TGTGCCAGCAGTTTTACAGGGGACGGCGGCTACACCTTC
TRBJ2-7	many	TRBD1	TRBV3-1	CASSPWDRGYYEQYF	TGTGCCAGCAGCCCGTGGGACAGGGGATACTACGAGCAGTACTTC
TRBJ2-7	.	.	TRBV7-9	CASSSDSKHPYEQYF	TGTGCCAGCAGCTCGGACAGCAAACACCCCTACGAGCAGTACTTC
TRBJ2-7	few	.	TRBV11-2	CASSLEATTYEQYF	TGTGCCAGCAGCTTAGAAGCGACAACCTACGAGCAGTACTTC
TRBJ1-1	few	TRBD1	TRBV28	CASGTQGRTGRKAFF	TGTGCCAGCGGTACCCAAGGGAGGACAGGGCGGAAAGCTTTCTTT
TRBJ2-1	many	.	TRBV20-1	CSATPPHLNAGGSYNEQFF	TGCAGTGCTACTCCGCCCCACCTAAACGCCGGCGGCTCCTACAATGAGCAGTTCTTC
TRBJ1-1	many	.	TRBV7-8	CASSPRVSMTEAFF	TGTGCCAGCAGCCCCCGTGTCAGCATGACTGAAGCTTTCTTT
TRBJ2-7	many	TRBD2	TRBV5-3	CARSLGLAGGHGEQYF	TGTGCCAGAAGCTTAGGACTAGCGGGAGGCCATGGCGAGCAGTACTTC
TRBJ1-4	.	.	TRBV5-5	CASSTDANEKLFF	TGTGCCAGCAGCACGGACGCTAATGAAAAACTGTTTTTT
TRBJ2-1	.	TRBD1	TRBV7-6	CASSFLGQGGQFF	TGTGCCAGCAGCTTCCTAGGACAGGGAGGTCAGTTCTTC
TRBJ2-6	few	TRBD1	TRBV6-1	CASSGRDRVSSGANVLTF	TGTGCCAGCAGTGGCCGGGACAGGGTATCTTCTGGGGCCAACGTCCTGACTTTC
TRBJ2-5	many	TRBD1	TRBV6-5	CASSPTPGQGAKTQYF	TGTGCCAGCAGCCCCACCCCGGGACAGGGGGCGAAGACCCAGTACTTC
TRBJ2-2	few	TRBD2	TRBV5-6	CASSLEAGVNTGELFF	TGTGCCAGCAGCTTGGAAGCGGGAGTGAACACCGGGGAGCTGTTTTTT
TRBJ2-5	few	TRBD2	TRBV7-2	CASSLMTSRQETQYF	TGTGCCAGCAGCTTAATGACTAGCCGTCAAGAGACCCAGTACTTC
TRBJ2-5	once	.	TRBV11-2	CASSTGRGQYQETQYF	TGTGCCAGCAGCACCGGCCGGGGCCAGTACCAAGAGACCCAGTACTTC
TRBJ2-5	few	TRBD1	TRBV6-1	CASSEQGATETQYF	TGTGCCAGCAGTGAGCAGGGGGCCACGGAGACCCAGTACTTC
TRBJ2-7	few	.	TRBV7-2	CASSLAVSSYEQYF	TGTGCCAGCAGCTTAGCAGTCAGCTCCTACGAGCAGTACTTC
TRBJ2-1	many	.	TRBV30	CAWSVSNWDEQFF	TGTGCCTGGAGTGTAAGTAACTGGGATGAGCAGTTCTTC
TRBJ2-7	few	TRBD1	TRBV20-1	CSAGTGAAYEQYF	TGCAGTGCTGGGACAGGCGCCGCCTACGAGCAGTACTTC
TRBJ2-1	few	.	TRBV5-1	CASSLTSSYNEQFF	TGCGCCAGCAGCTTGACTAGCTCCTACAATGAGCAGTTCTTC